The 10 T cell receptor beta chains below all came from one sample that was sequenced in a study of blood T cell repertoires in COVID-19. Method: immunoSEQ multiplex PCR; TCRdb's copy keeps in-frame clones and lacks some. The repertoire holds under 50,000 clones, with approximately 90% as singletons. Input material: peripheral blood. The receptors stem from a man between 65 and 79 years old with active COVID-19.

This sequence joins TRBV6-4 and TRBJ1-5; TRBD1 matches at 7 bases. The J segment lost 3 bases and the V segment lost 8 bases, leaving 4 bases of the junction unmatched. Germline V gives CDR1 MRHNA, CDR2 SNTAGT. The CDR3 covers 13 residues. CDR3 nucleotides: TGTGCCAGCTGGGACAGCGACAATCAGCCCCAGCATTTT. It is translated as CASWDSDNQPQHF.

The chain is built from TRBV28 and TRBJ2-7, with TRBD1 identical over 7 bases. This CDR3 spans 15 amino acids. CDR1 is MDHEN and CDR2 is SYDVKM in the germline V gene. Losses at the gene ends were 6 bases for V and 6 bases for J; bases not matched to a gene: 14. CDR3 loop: CASRDSTGSISEQYF. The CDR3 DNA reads TGTGCCAGCAGAGATTCGACAGGGAGTATCTCCGAGCAGTACTTC.

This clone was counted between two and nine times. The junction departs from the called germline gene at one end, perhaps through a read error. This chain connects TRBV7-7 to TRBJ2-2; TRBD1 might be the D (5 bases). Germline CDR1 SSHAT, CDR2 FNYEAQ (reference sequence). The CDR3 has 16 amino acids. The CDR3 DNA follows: TGTGCTAGCAGCCCGACGCCGCAGGGGAACACCGGGGAGCTGTTTTTT. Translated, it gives CASSPTPQGNTGELFF.

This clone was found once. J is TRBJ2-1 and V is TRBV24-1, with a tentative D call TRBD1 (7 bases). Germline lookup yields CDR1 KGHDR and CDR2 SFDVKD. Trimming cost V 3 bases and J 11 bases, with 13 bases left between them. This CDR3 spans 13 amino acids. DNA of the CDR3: TGTGCCACCAGTGATAACCCAGGGGGGAAGCAGTTCTTC. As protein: CATSDNPGGKQFF.

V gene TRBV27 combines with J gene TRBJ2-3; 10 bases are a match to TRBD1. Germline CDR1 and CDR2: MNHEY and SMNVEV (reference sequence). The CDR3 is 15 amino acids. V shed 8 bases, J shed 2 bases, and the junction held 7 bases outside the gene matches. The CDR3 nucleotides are TGTGCCAGCTCTGGACAGGGGGGAGACACAGATACGCAGTATTTT. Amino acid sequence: CASSGQGGDTDTQYF.

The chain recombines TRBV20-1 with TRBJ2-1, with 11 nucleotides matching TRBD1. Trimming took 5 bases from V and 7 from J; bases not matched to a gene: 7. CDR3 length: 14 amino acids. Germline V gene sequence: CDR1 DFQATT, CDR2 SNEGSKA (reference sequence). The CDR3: CSARGTGGLNEQFF. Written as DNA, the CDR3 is TGCAGTGCTCGTGGGACAGGGGGTCTGAATGAGCAGTTCTTC.

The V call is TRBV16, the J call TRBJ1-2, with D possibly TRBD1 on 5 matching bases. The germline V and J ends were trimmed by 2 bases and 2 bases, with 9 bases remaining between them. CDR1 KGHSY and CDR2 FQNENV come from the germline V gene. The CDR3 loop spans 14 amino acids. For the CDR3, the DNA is TGTGCCAGCAGCCAACTGGGGGGGAACTATGGCTACACCTTC. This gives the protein CASSQLGGNYGYTF. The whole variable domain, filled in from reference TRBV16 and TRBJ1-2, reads GEEVAQTPKHLVRGEGQKAKLYCAPIKGHSYVFWYQQVLKNEFKFLISFQNENVFDETGMPKERFSAKCLPNSPCSLEIQATKLEDSAVYFCASSQLGGNYGYTFGSGTRLTVV.

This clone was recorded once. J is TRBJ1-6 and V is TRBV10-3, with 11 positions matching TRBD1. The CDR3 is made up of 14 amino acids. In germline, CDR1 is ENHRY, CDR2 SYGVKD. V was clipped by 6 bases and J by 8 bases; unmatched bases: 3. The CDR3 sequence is CAIRGDRGDSPLHF. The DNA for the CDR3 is TGTGCCATCAGGGGGGACAGGGGGGATTCACCCCTCCACTTT.

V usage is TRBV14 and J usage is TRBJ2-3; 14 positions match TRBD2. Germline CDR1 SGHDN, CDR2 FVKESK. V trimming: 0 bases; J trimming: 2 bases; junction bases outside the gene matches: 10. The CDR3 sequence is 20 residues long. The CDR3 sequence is CASSQDWTGTSGGNTDTQYF. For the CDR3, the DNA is TGTGCCAGCAGCCAAGATTGGACCGGGACTAGCGGGGGAAACACAGATACGCAGTATTTT. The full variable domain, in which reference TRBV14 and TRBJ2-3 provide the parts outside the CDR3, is EAGVTQFPSHSVIEKGQTVTLRCDPISGHDNLYWYRRVMGKEIKFLLHFVKESKQDESGMPNNRFLAERTGGTYSTLKVQPAELEDSGVYFCASSQDWTGTSGGNTDTQYFGPGTRLTVL.

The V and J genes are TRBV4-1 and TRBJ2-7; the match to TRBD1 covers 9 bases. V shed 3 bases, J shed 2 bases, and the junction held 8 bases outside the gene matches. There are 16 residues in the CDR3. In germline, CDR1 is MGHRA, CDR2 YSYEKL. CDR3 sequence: CASSQVSGTGPYEQYF. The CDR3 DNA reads TGCGCCAGCAGCCAGGTAAGTGGGACAGGGCCCTACGAGCAGTACTTC.